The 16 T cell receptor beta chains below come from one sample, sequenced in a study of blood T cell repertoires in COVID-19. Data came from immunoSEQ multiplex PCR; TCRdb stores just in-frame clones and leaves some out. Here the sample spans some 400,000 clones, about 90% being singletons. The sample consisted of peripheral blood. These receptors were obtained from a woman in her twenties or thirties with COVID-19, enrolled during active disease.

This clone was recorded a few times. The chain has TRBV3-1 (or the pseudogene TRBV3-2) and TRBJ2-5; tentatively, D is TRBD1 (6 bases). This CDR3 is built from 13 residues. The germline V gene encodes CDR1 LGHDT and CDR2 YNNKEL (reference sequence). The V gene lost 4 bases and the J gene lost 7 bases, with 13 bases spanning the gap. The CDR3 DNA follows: TGTGCCAGCAGCCCGAGGGGGTACGGGACCCAGTACTTC. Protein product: CASSPRGYGTQYF.

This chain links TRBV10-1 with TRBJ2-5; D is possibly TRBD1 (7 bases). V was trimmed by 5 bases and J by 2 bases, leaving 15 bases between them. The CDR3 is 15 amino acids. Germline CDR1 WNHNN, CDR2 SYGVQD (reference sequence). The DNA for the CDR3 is TGCGCCAGCAGTCGAGGGGGCGGGACGCAAGAGACCCAGTACTTC. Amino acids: CASSRGGGTQETQYF.

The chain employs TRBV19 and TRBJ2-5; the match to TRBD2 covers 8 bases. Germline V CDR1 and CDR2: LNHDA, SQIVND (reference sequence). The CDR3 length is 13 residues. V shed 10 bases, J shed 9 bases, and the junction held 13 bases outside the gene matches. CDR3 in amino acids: CATEQRRGEAQYF. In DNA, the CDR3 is TGTGCCACCGAACAACGGCGGGGGGAGGCCCAGTACTTC.

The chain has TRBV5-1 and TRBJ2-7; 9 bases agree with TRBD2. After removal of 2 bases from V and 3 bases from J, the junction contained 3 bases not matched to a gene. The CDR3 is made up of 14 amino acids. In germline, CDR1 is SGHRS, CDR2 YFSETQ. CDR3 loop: CASSFAGGNYEQYF. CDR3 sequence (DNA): TGCGCCAGCAGCTTTGCGGGAGGGAACTACGAGCAGTACTTC.

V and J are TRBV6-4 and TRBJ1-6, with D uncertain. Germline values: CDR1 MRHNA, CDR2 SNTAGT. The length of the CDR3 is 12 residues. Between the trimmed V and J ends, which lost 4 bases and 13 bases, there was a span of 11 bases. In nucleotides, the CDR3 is TGTGCCAGCAGTGTGGGAGAGTCCCCCCTCCACTTT. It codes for CASSVGESPLHF.

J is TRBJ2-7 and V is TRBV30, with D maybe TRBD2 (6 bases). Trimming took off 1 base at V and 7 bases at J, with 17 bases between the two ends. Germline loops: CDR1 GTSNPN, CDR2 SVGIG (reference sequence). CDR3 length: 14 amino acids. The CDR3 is CAWSAGTGLGEQYF. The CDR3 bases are TGTGCCTGGAGTGCAGGGACGGGACTGGGTGAGCAGTACTTC.

The CDR3: CSASSSGGSYEQYF. As DNA, the CDR3 is TGCAGTGCTAGTTCTAGCGGGGGCTCCTACGAGCAGTACTTC. This chain uses TRBV20-1 with TRBJ2-7, with 10 bases lining up with TRBD2. This CDR3 has 14 residues. Germline V lookup: CDR1 DFQATT, CDR2 SNEGSKA (reference sequence). V shed 3 bases and J 0 bases; nucleotides not matched to a gene: 2.

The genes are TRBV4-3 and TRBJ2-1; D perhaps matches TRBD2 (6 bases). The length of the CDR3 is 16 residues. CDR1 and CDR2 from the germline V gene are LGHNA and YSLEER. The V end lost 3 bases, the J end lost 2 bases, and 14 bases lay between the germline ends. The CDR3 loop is CASSQHQREPYNEQFF. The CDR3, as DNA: TGCGCCAGCAGCCAGCATCAACGGGAGCCCTACAATGAGCAGTTCTTC.

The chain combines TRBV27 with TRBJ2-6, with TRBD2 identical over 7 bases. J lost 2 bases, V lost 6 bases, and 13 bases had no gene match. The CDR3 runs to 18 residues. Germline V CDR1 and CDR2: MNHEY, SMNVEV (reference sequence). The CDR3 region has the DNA TGTGCCAGCAGCTCCGGGGAGGGTAGGGTCGCTGGGGCCAACGTCCTGACTTTC. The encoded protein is CASSSGEGRVAGANVLTF.

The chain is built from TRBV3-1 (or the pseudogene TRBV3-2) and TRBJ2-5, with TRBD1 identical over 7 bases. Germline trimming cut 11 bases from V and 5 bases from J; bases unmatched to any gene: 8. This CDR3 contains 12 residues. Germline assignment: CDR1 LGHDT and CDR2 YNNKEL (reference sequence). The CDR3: CAAEGAEETQYF. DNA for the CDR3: TGTGCCGCAGAGGGGGCCGAGGAGACCCAGTACTTC.

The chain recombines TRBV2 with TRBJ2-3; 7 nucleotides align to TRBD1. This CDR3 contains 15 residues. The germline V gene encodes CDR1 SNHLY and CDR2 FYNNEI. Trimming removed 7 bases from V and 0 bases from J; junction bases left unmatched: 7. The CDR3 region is CASNLGTASTDTQYF. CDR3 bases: TGTGCCAGCAACCTAGGGACAGCAAGCACAGATACGCAGTATTTT.

The CDR3 is CASSFSYRGTGELFF. The CDR3 nucleotides are TGTGCCAGCAGCTTTTCGTACCGCGGGACCGGGGAGCTGTTTTTT. The chain is built from TRBV7-6 and TRBJ2-2; maybe TRBD2 (5 bases). Germline lookup yields CDR1 SGHVS and CDR2 FNYEAQ. This CDR3 contains 15 residues. The germline V and J ends were trimmed by 3 bases and 5 bases, with 13 bases remaining between them. Drawing the rest from reference TRBV7-6 and TRBJ2-2, the complete variable domain is GAGVSQSPRYKVTKRGQDVALRCDPISGHVSLYWYRQALGQGPEFLTYFNYEAQQDKSGLPNDRFSAERPEGSISTLTIQRTEQRDSAMYRCASSFSYRGTGELFFGEGSRLTVL.

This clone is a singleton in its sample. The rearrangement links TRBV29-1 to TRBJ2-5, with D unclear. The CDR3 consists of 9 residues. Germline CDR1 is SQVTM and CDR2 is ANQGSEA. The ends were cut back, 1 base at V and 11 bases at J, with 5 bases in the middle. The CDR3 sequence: CSVEVPQYF. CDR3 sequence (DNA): TGCAGCGTTGAAGTTCCTCAGTACTTC.

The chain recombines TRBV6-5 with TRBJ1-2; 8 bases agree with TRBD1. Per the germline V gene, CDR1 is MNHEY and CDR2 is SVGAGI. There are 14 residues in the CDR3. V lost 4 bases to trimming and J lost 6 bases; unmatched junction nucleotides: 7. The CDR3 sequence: CASSSIGQGNGYTF. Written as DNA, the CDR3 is TGTGCCAGCAGTTCCATCGGACAGGGCAATGGCTACACCTTC.

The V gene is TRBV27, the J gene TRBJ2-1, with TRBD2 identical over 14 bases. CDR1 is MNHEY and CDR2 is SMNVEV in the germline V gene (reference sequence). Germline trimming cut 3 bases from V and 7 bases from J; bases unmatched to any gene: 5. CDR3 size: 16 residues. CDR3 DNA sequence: TGTGCCAGCAGTTTTGGACTAGCGGGAGGTGTAAATGAGCAGTTCTTC. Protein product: CASSFGLAGGVNEQFF.

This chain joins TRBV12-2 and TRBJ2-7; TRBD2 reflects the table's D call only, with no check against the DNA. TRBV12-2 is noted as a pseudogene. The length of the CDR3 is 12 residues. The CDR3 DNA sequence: TGTGCAAGTCGTAACCACTACTACGAGCAGTACTTC. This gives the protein CASRNHYYEQYF.